Shown below are 30 T cell receptor beta chains from a single sample sequenced in a study of cytomegalovirus exposure and HLA in healthy donors. It was with 60 Vbeta and 13 Jbeta primers that the PCR ran. Assay used: immunoSEQ multiplex PCR; TCRdb lists only in-frame clones, some missing. This sample carries just over 150,000 clones, roughly 90% of them seen once, and the ten largest clones take over 1.5%. Sequencing used PBMCs. The source is a woman younger than 35 in good health and CMV-seronegative.

The V call is TRBV20-1, the J call TRBJ2-7, with a weak D call TRBD2 (5 bases). The CDR3 consists of 11 residues. Looked up from germline, CDR1 is DFQATT and CDR2 is SNEGSKA (reference sequence). The V end was cut by 3 bases, the J end by 6 bases, with 9 bases between. DNA of the CDR3: TGCAGTGCTAGCGGAGGTGTCGAGCAGTACTTC. The encoded protein is CSASGGVEQYF.

The count of this clone is one. The chain joins TRBV28 to TRBJ1-2, with D unresolved. V was cut by 3 bases and J by 0 bases, with 11 bases left in between. Germline CDR1 and CDR2: MDHEN and SYDVKM. The CDR3 has 15 amino acids. CDR3 protein: CASSLAQVSNYGYTF. CDR3 coding DNA: TGTGCCAGCAGTTTGGCCCAGGTTTCTAACTATGGCTACACCTTC.

V is TRBV2 and J is TRBJ2-7; D gene uncertain. V dropped 0 bases and J dropped 5 bases, with 11 bases sitting between them. CDR3 length: 14 residues. Germline CDR1 and CDR2: SNHLY and FYNNEI. This CDR3 is CASSEAARLNEQYF. As DNA, the CDR3 is TGTGCCAGCAGTGAAGCTGCCCGACTCAACGAGCAGTACTTC.

V and J are TRBV25-1 and TRBJ2-5; 7 positions agree with TRBD1. Trimming removed 3 bases from V and 2 bases from J; junction bases left unmatched: 3. The CDR3 is 14 amino acids. Germline lookup yields CDR1 MGHDK and CDR2 SYGVNS. CDR3: CASSEGQQQETQYF. The DNA for the CDR3 is TGTGCCAGCAGTGAGGGACAGCAACAAGAGACCCAGTACTTC.

The chain joins TRBV5-1 to TRBJ2-3; 9 nucleotides line up with TRBD2. Germline V gene data show CDR1 as SGHRS and CDR2 as YFSETQ. The CDR3 runs 16 residues. V dropped 0 bases and J dropped 4; count of bases not matched to a gene: 6. The CDR3: CASSLAGTSRADTQYF. DNA of the CDR3: TGCGCCAGCAGCTTGGCTGGGACTAGCCGAGCAGATACGCAGTATTTT.

This chain uses TRBV2 with TRBJ1-5, with TRBD1 identical over 12 bases. Germline V gives CDR1 SNHLY, CDR2 FYNNEI. This CDR3 comprises 17 residues. The junction had 9 bases not matched to a gene; V was cut back by 9 bases and J by 0 bases. The CDR3 DNA follows: TGTGCCAGAGACCGGGACAGGGGGCATTATAGCAATCAGCCCCAGCATTTT. The encoded protein is CARDRDRGHYSNQPQHF.

The CDR3 region has the DNA TGTGCCAGCAGCCCTAGTCTCTGGCAGTCCCCCTACGAGCAGTACTTC. Its translation is CASSPSLWQSPYEQYF. V and J are TRBV7-8 and TRBJ2-5; D not resolved. The J call may be in error: the DNA end matches TRBJ2-7 better. The CDR3 contains 16 residues. Germline V gene lookup returns CDR1 SGHVS and CDR2 FQNEAQ.

The chain joins TRBV7-8 to TRBJ1-4, with 8 bases lining up with TRBD1. This CDR3 contains 16 residues. Trimming removed 3 bases from V and 7 bases from J; junction bases left unmatched: 10. Germline CDR1 and CDR2: SGHVS and FQNEAQ. The CDR3 bases are TGTGCCAGCAGCTTGAGATCAGGGGGCGAGGGTGAAAAACTGTTTTTT. Protein sequence: CASSLRSGGEGEKLFF.

The CDR3 DNA reads as TGTGCCAGCAGCTTTCGGGAGCGGGAAGCAGATGAGCAGTTCTTC. It specifies CASSFREREADEQFF. V gene TRBV5-4 combines with J gene TRBJ2-1; TRBD2 agrees at 7 bases. Germline CDR1 and CDR2: SGHNT and YYREEE (reference sequence). J lost 8 bases, V lost 2 bases, and 10 bases had no gene match. This CDR3 is built from 15 residues.

This rearrangement joins TRBV4-1 to TRBJ1-4; a weak D match, TRBD1 (5 bases). Per the germline V gene, CDR1 is MGHRA and CDR2 is YSYEKL. Trimming stripped 3 bases from V and 7 bases from J, with 15 bases between. CDR3 length: 15 amino acids. CDR3 in amino acids: CASSHPYQGIEKLFF. The CDR3 DNA sequence: TGCGCCAGCAGCCACCCTTACCAGGGTATTGAAAAACTGTTTTTT.

This clone has only a few counts. J is TRBJ1-1 and V is TRBV19; the D is unclear. Trimming took 7 bases from V and 1 from J, leaving 16 bases between them. The CDR3 contains 15 residues. From germline, CDR1 is LNHDA and CDR2 SQIVND (reference sequence). CDR3 sequence: CASIRNDGSNTEAFF. DNA for the CDR3: TGTGCCAGTATACGGAACGACGGGTCGAACACTGAAGCTTTCTTT. Full variable domain (rest looked up from reference TRBV19 and TRBJ1-1): DGGITQSPKYLFRKEGQNVTLSCEQNLNHDAMYWYRQDPGQGLRLIYYSQIVNDFQKGDIAEGYSVSREKKESFPLTVTSAQKNPTAFYLCASIRNDGSNTEAFFGQGTRLTVV.

About this clone itself: The junction and the germline gene differ at one end; a read error may be behind it. The chain recombines TRBV11-2 with TRBJ2-2; D is perhaps TRBD2 (5 bases). Germline loops: CDR1 SGHAT, CDR2 FQNNGV. The CDR3 spans 14 residues. CDR3 sequence reads: CASSLEASPGELFF. CDR3 nucleotides: TGTGCCAGCAGCTTAGAGGCTAGCCCCGGAGAGCTGTTTTTT.

V gene TRBV11-2 combines with J gene TRBJ1-1; a weak D match, TRBD1 (5 bases). Germline-derived CDR1 and CDR2 are SGHAT and FQNNGV. The V end lost 5 bases, the J end lost 3 bases, and 19 bases lay between the germline ends. The CDR3 sequence is 16 residues long. CDR3 loop: CASSPWKTGRHTEAFF. CDR3 nucleotide sequence: TGTGCCAGCAGCCCCTGGAAAACAGGACGCCACACTGAAGCTTTCTTT.

The V call is TRBV5-4, the J call TRBJ1-2; TRBD1 matches at 7 bases. This CDR3 comprises 13 residues. Trimming took 1 base from V and 6 from J; bases not matched to a gene: 3. CDR1 is SGHNT, CDR2 YYREEE, per germline (reference sequence). The CDR3 sequence: CASSLMQGDGYTF. In DNA form, the CDR3 reads TGTGCCAGCAGCTTGATGCAGGGGGATGGCTACACCTTC. The full variable domain, with the rest looked up from reference TRBV5-4 and TRBJ1-2, is ETGVTQSPTHLIKTRGQQVTLRCSSQSGHNTVSWYQQALGQGPQFIFQYYREEENGRGNFPPRFSGLQFPNYSSELNVNALELDDSALYLCASSLMQGDGYTFGSGTRLTVV.

This chain joins TRBV19 and TRBJ1-6; 7 positions agree with TRBD1. The CDR3 is 14 residues long. J lost 7 bases, V lost 6 bases, and 6 bases had no gene match. Germline V gene lookup returns CDR1 LNHDA and CDR2 SQIVND (reference sequence). The CDR3 DNA sequence: TGTGCCAGTAGCCTGACAGGGACGAATTCACCCCTCCACTTT. Translated, it gives CASSLTGTNSPLHF.

This chain uses TRBV7-9 with TRBJ1-4; no clear D. CDR1 is SEHNR, CDR2 FQNEAQ, per germline (reference sequence). This CDR3 has 11 residues. The V end was cut by 6 bases, the J end by 4 bases, with 3 bases between. CDR3 region: CASSYNEKLFF. The CDR3 DNA follows: TGTGCCAGCAGTTATAATGAAAAACTGTTTTTT.

The V call is TRBV7-2, the J call TRBJ1-6, with TRBD1 as a possible D gene (6 bases). V lost 4 bases and J lost 0, with 16 bases in between. The CDR3 is 18 amino acids. Germline values: CDR1 SGHTA, CDR2 FQGNSA. CDR3 region: CASSSDSRLGSYNSPLHF. The CDR3 bases are TGTGCCAGCAGCTCGGACAGCAGGTTGGGCTCCTATAATTCACCCCTCCACTTT.

J is TRBJ2-1 and V is TRBV28; TRBD2 agrees at 11 bases. CDR1 MDHEN and CDR2 SYDVKM come from the germline V gene. CDR3 length equals 16 residues. Trimming took 6 bases from V and 7 from J; bases not matched to a gene: 11. The CDR3 bases are TGTGCCAGCAGCTCACTAGCGGGAGTAGCGGGAAATGAGCAGTTCTTC. Translated: CASSSLAGVAGNEQFF.

The V gene is TRBV6-1, the J gene TRBJ1-2; 8 bases align to TRBD1. V trimming: 3 bases; J trimming: 8 bases; junction bases outside the gene matches: 5. Germline V gene lookup returns CDR1 MNHNS and CDR2 SASEGT. The CDR3 runs 13 residues. CDR3 loop: CASSDSTGVGYTF. CDR3 nucleotides: TGTGCCAGCAGTGACTCGACAGGGGTCGGCTACACCTTC.

This chain connects TRBV5-1 to TRBJ2-2, with 9 bases lining up with TRBD2. CDR1 is SGHRS, CDR2 YFSETQ, per germline. CDR3 length equals 16 residues. V was pared by 3 bases and J by 2 bases, with 5 bases of the junction left unmatched. The CDR3 loop reads CASSYSGGPNTGELFF. CDR3 sequence (DNA): TGCGCCAGCAGCTATAGCGGGGGCCCAAACACCGGGGAGCTGTTTTTT.

The chain links TRBV30 to TRBJ2-5; D possibly corresponds to TRBD1 (5 bases). Germline lookup yields CDR1 GTSNPN and CDR2 SVGIG (reference sequence). V dropped 0 bases and J dropped 4 bases, with 12 bases sitting between them. The CDR3 contains 14 residues. In DNA, the CDR3 is TGTGCCTGGAGTGTAGGCCAGGGCGGAGAGACCCAGTACTTC. It is translated as CAWSVGQGGETQYF.

V and J are TRBV7-9 and TRBJ2-1; tentative D call: TRBD1 (6 bases). CDR1 SEHNR and CDR2 FQNEAQ come from the germline V gene (reference sequence). V lost 0 bases and J 0 bases, leaving 9 bases between the germline ends. The CDR3 runs to 16 residues. The CDR3 region has the DNA TGTGCCAGCAGCTTAGCGTACAGGGCCTCCTACAATGAGCAGTTCTTC. Encoded protein: CASSLAYRASYNEQFF. The variable domain in full, with the rest retrieved from reference TRBV7-9 and TRBJ2-1, is DTGVSQNPRHKITKRGQNVTFRCDPISEHNRLYWYRQTLGQGPEFLTYFQNEAQLEKSRLLSDRFSAERPKGSFSTLEIQRTEQGDSAMYLCASSLAYRASYNEQFFGPGTRLTVL.

This clone was counted a single time. The CDR3 nucleotides read TGCGCCAGCAGCTTTTTTTTACGAGGTACAGGGGCGGGCACTGAAGCTTTCTTT. Protein product: CASSFFLRGTGAGTEAFF. V is TRBV5-1 and J is TRBJ1-1, with 7 nucleotides matching TRBD1. This CDR3 contains 18 residues. Germline V CDR1 and CDR2: SGHRS, YFSETQ. The junction had 17 bases not matched to a gene; V was cut back by 2 bases and J by 4 bases.

The rearrangement joins TRBV19 to TRBJ2-7, with TRBD1 matching 9 bases. The CDR3 contains 15 residues. Germline V gene data show CDR1 as LNHDA and CDR2 as SQIVND (reference sequence). J lost 4 bases, V lost 6 bases, and 10 bases had no gene match. CDR3 in DNA: TGTGCCAGTAGGGAGTCCGGGACAGGGTCTTACGAGCAGTACTTC. This sequence encodes CASRESGTGSYEQYF.

The chain recombines TRBV19 with TRBJ1-2; possible D gene TRBD1, 5 bases. Trimming shortened V by 3 bases and J by 2 bases, and 7 bases separated the two germline ends. Germline CDR1 is LNHDA and CDR2 is SQIVND (reference sequence). The CDR3 extends over 13 amino acids. CDR3: CASSMTANYGYTF. CDR3 nucleotides: TGTGCCAGTAGTATGACAGCGAACTATGGCTACACCTTC.

V and J are TRBV5-1 and TRBJ1-4; 7 nucleotides align to TRBD1. This CDR3 spans 13 amino acids. CDR1 and CDR2 (germline): SGHRS, YFSETQ. The V and J ends lost 5 bases and 8 bases, in that order; junction bases with no gene match: 6. The CDR3 DNA follows: TGCGCCAGCAGGACAGGGCCGGGGGAAAAACTGTTTTTT. Its protein is CASRTGPGEKLFF. The variable domain in full, completed from reference TRBV5-1 and TRBJ1-4, reads KAGVTQTPRYLIKTRGQQVTLSCSPISGHRSVSWYQQTPGQGLQFLFEYFSETQRNKGNFPGRFSGRQFSNSRSEMNVSTLELGDSALYLCASRTGPGEKLFFGSGTQLSVL.

V is TRBV27 and J is TRBJ2-2; no firm D call. Trimming took 2 bases from V and 6 from J, leaving 10 bases between them. Germline V CDR1 and CDR2: MNHEY, SMNVEV (reference sequence). The CDR3 runs to 14 residues. In DNA form, the CDR3 reads TGTGCCAGCAGTTTAAAACCCGGTGCCGGGGAGCTGTTTTTT. Protein sequence: CASSLKPGAGELFF.

The chain joins TRBV28 to TRBJ2-5, with TRBD1 identical over 9 bases. With V trimmed by 5 bases and J by 4 bases, 11 bases remained unmatched. Germline assignment: CDR1 MDHEN and CDR2 SYDVKM. CDR3 length: 16 residues. As DNA, the CDR3 is TGTGCCAGCAGTAACCCCCGACAGGGGGACAGAGAGACCCAGTACTTC. This codes for CASSNPRQGDRETQYF.

This clone has just a few counts. The chain has TRBV5-6 and TRBJ1-4; no reliable D call. Germline V gives CDR1 SGHDT, CDR2 YYEEEE. Trimming took 2 bases from V and 0 from J, leaving 8 bases between them. This CDR3 comprises 15 residues. The CDR3 DNA follows: TGTGCCAGCAGCTTCCCAGGTGCAACTAATGAAAAACTGTTTTTT. Its translation is CASSFPGATNEKLFF.

V gene TRBV7-8 combines with J gene TRBJ2-6; maybe TRBD1 (5 bases). Germline-derived CDR1 and CDR2 are SGHVS and FQNEAQ. The CDR3 totals 17 residues. With 0 bases removed from V and 2 bases from J, the gap between germline ends came to 11 bases. For the CDR3, the DNA is TGTGCCAGCAGCTTAGCAGGGGCCCCTCCTGGGGCCAACGTCCTGACTTTC. Amino acids: CASSLAGAPPGANVLTF.